Sequencing of this TCR beta chain was carried out in a study of blood T cell repertoires in COVID-19. Background on the study: The United States, Italy and Spain were the sources of the acute and convalescent COVID-19 samples. The cDNA or gDNA used as material had been derived from T cells, B-cell-depleted T cells, or PBMCs.

In the study's own analysis: Amplification from reference gene primers served as the basis for estimated nucleated cell counts. Some clones are missing from TCRdb's copy, which holds only in-frame ones; the method was immunoSEQ multiplex PCR. V, J and clone size are taken as reported in that table, and D and trimming were inferred from the DNA itself. The data show some 300,000 clones, with 75% to 90% seen just once and approximately 2% held by the top ten. Germline V gene lookup returns CDR1 MDHEN and CDR2 SYDVKM. V was clipped by 6 bases and J by 4 bases, with 15 bases between them. CDR3 size: 14 residues.

This sequence originates from a man between 18 and 35 years old with active or convalescent COVID-19. This chain joins TRBV28 and TRBJ1-1; a possible D gene is TRBD1 (5 bases). Sequencing was performed on peripheral blood. DNA of the CDR3: TGTGCCAGCAGCCAGGTTGGGGCCATCACTGAAGCTTTCTTT. Translated, it gives CASSQVGAITEAFF.